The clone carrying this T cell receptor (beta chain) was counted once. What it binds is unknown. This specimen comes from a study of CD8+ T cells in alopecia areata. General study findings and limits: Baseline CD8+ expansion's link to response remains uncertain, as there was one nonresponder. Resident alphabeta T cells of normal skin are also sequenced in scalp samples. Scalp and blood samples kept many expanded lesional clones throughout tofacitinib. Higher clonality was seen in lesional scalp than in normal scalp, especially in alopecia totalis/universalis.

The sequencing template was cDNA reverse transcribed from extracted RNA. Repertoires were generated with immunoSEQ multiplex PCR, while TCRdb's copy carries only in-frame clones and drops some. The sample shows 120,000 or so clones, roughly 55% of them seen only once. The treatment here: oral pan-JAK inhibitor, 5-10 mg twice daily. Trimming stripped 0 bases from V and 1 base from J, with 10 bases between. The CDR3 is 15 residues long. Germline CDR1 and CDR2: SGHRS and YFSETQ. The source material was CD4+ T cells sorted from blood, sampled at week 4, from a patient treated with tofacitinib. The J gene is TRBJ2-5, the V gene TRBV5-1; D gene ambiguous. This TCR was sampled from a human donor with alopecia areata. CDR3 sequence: CASSLGVRAQETQYF. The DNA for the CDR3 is TGCGCCAGCAGCTTGGGGGTCCGGGCCCAAGAGACCCAGTACTTC.